The 3 T cell receptor beta chains given below trace back to one sample, sequenced in a study of regulatory and conventional T cells in RAG deficiency. The sorted regulatory T cells were CD4+, CD25-high and CD127-low, with genomic DNA sequenced. The repertoire was sequenced with immunoSEQ multiplex PCR; TCRdb's copy has only in-frame clones and lacks some. The data contain under 25,000 clones, 87% of them singletons. These data are also associated with another study on regulatory T cells. That paper notes: The PCR used 52 TRBV and 13 TRBJ primers.

Material: Tregs sorted from blood. The receptors stem from a human donor in good health.

The gene calls are TRBV5-1 and TRBJ1-2, with D perhaps TRBD1 (6 bases). The ends were cut back, 0 bases at V and 4 bases at J, with 10 bases in the middle. The CDR3 has 14 residues. In germline, CDR1 is SGHRS, CDR2 YFSETQ. CDR3 residues: CASSLDRERYGYTF. The CDR3 bases are TGCGCCAGCAGCTTGGACAGGGAGCGCTATGGCTACACCTTC.

This clone was counted a single time. This sequence joins TRBV6-4 and TRBJ1-1; 7 bases agree with TRBD1. J lost 1 base, V lost 5 bases, and 10 bases had no gene match. This CDR3 is 16 amino acids long. Germline loops: CDR1 MRHNA, CDR2 SNTAGT. Written as DNA, the CDR3 is TGTGCCAGCAGTCCCCAGGGGGGCGTTGGGAACACTGAAGCTTTCTTT. Its translation: CASSPQGGVGNTEAFF.

Only one count was recorded for this clone. The gene calls are TRBV6-5 and TRBJ1-1; 9 bases map to TRBD1. Germline V gene data show CDR1 as MNHEY and CDR2 as SVGAGI. CDR3 length: 14 residues. Trimming at V came to 7 bases and at J to 6 bases, leaving 9 bases not matched to a gene. The CDR3: CASITDRGPAEAFF. DNA of the CDR3: TGTGCCAGCATTACGGACAGGGGACCGGCTGAAGCTTTCTTT.